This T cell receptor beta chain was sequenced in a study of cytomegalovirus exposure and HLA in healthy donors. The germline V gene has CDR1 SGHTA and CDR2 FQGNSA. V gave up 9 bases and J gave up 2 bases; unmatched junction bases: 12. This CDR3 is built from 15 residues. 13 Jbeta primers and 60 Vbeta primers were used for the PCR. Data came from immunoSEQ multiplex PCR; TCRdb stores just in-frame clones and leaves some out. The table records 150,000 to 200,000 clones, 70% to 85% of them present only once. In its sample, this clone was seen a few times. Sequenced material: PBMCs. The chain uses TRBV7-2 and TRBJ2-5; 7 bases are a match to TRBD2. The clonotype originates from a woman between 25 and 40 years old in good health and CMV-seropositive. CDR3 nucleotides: TGTGCCAGTTCTCGGGCTAGCGGAGAACAAGAGACCCAGTACTTC. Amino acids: CASSRASGEQETQYF.